A selection of T cell receptor beta chains follows, all from one sample in a study of T cell responses to AZD1222 COVID-19 vaccine. Some clones are missing from TCRdb's copy, which holds only in-frame ones; the method was immunoSEQ multiplex PCR. The sample holds around 260,000 clones, approximately 93% seen once. The source material was peripheral blood, sampled on day 0 of AZD1222 vaccination. The receptors stem from an adult in good health. Each CDR3 is given with its conserved first and last residue. A D gene is named only where the DNA matches it firmly. Clone size is not always given. Where it is, it says once, few, many or a class for expanded clones.

TRBV4-1	-	TRBD1	TRBJ1-2	CASSQGQGLHYGYTF	TGCGCCAGCAGCCAGGGACAGGGTCTGCACTATGGCTACACCTTC
TRBV9	-	-	TRBJ1-1	CASSLTARGDTEAFF	TGTGCCAGCAGCCTAACGGCGAGGGGGGACACTGAAGCTTTCTTT
TRBV29-1	-	TRBD2	TRBJ2-1	CSVQRGLANNEQFF	TGCAGCGTTCAAAGGGGACTAGCTAACAATGAGCAGTTCTTC
TRBV6-1	-	-	TRBJ2-1	CASSDRSSYNEQFF	TGTGCCAGCAGTGATAGGTCCTCCTACAATGAGCAGTTCTTC
TRBV11-2	-	TRBD2	TRBJ2-1	CASSLGRGGLRSYNEQFF	TGTGCCAGCAGCTTGGGGCGGGGGGGCTTACGCTCCTACAATGAGCAGTTCTTC
TRBV6-5	-	-	TRBJ1-1	CASSTGEGSAEAFF	TGTGCCAGCAGCACTGGAGAGGGTTCGGCTGAAGCTTTCTTT
TRBV28	-	-	TRBJ1-2	CASSFPGRGYTF	TGTGCCAGCAGTTTTCCGGGAAGGGGCTACACCTTC
TRBV24-1	-	TRBD2	TRBJ2-3	CATRLLTSMNTQYF	TGTGCCACCAGACTACTGACTAGCATGAATACGCAGTATTTT
TRBV27	-	-	TRBJ1-1	CATKKGYGGYTEAFF	TGTGCCACCAAGAAGGGCTATGGGGGTTACACTGAAGCTTTCTTT
TRBV15	-	-	TRBJ2-1	CATSPGHSYNEQFF	TGTGCCACCAGCCCGGGACATTCCTACAATGAGCAGTTCTTC
TRBV7-8	-	-	TRBJ1-4	CASSPRGRGVFF	TGTGCCAGCAGCCCCAGGGGCCGAGGGGTGTTTTTT
TRBV3-1/TRBV3-2	-	-	TRBJ2-3	CASSPWGVGQSDTQYF	TGTGCCAGCAGTCCCTGGGGAGTGGGACAAAGTGATACGCAGTATTTT
TRBV11-3	-	-	TRBJ2-5	CASSLGSLPQETQYF	TGTGCCAGCAGCTTAGGTAGTCTACCCCAAGAGACCCAGTACTTC
TRBV5-1	-	-	TRBJ1-3	CASSTGQGNTIYF	TGCGCCAGCAGCACCGGACAGGGAAACACCATATATTTT
TRBV18	-	TRBD1	TRBJ2-7	CASSPRQGTYEQYF	TGTGCCAGCTCACCGAGACAGGGGACCTACGAGCAGTACTTC
TRBV9	-	-	TRBJ1-2	CASSVDPGANYGYTF	TGTGCCAGCAGCGTAGACCCCGGGGCTAACTATGGCTACACCTTC
TRBV7-2	-	-	TRBJ2-5	CASSPAPRTVQETQYF	TGTGCCAGCAGTCCCGCCCCTAGGACAGTTCAAGAGACCCAGTACTTC
TRBV28	few	TRBD1	TRBJ2-7	CASTEQGRAHEQYF	TGTGCCAGCACCGAACAGGGGCGAGCGCACGAGCAGTACTTC
TRBV4-1	-	-	TRBJ2-4	CASSQRPIEIAKNIQYF	TGCGCCAGCAGCCAACGACCGATTGAAATAGCCAAAAACATTCAGTACTTC
TRBV24-1	-	-	TRBJ2-1	CATGGGGGGYNEQFF	TGTGCCACCGGAGGGGGGGGAGGGGGCTACAATGAGCAGTTCTTC
TRBV2	-	-	TRBJ1-1	CASSLEVNTEAFF	TGTGCCAGCAGTCTGGAGGTGAACACTGAAGCTTTCTTT
TRBV5-6	-	-	TRBJ2-2	CASSSYRGTTAGELFF	TGTGCCAGCAGCTCCTACAGGGGGACTACCGCCGGGGAGCTGTTTTTT
TRBV5-6	-	TRBD2	TRBJ2-1	CASTYSGRGSYNEQFF	TGTGCCAGCACCTATAGCGGGAGAGGGTCCTACAATGAGCAGTTCTTC
TRBV2	once	TRBD2	TRBJ2-3	CASSSTSYTDTQYF	TGTGCCAGCAGTTCGACTAGCTATACAGATACGCAGTATTTT
TRBV24-1	-	-	TRBJ1-4	CATSDPAYFGAKLFF	TGTGCCACCAGTGATCCCGCCTATTTCGGAGCAAAACTGTTTTTT
TRBV5-5	-	-	TRBJ1-2	CASSLTGTYGYTF	TGTGCCAGCAGCTTGACCGGGACGTATGGCTACACCTTC
TRBV28	once	-	TRBJ1-5	CASSSLQVNQPQHF	TGTGCCAGCAGTTCCTTACAGGTCAATCAGCCCCAGCATTTT
TRBV3-1/TRBV3-2	-	-	TRBJ1-6	CASSQGQNNSPLHF	TGTGCCAGCAGCCAAGGACAAAATAATTCACCCCTCCACTTT
TRBV18	-	-	TRBJ1-6	CASSPGQQGVGSPLHF	TGTGCCAGCTCACCAGGCCAACAGGGAGTCGGTTCACCCCTCCACTTT
TRBV7-3	-	TRBD1	TRBJ1-3	CASSQAGTGTSGNTIYF	TGTGCCAGCAGCCAAGCCGGGACAGGGACATCTGGAAACACCATATATTTT
TRBV9	-	-	TRBJ2-2	CASSVAPTNTGELFF	TGTGCCAGCAGCGTCGCCCCCACGAACACCGGGGAGCTGTTTTTT
TRBV19	-	-	TRBJ2-3	CASSLERSTQYF	TGTGCCAGTAGCTTAGAGCGGAGCACGCAGTATTTT
TRBV7-3	-	TRBD2	TRBJ2-3	CASRAGGADTQYF	TGTGCCAGCAGGGCGGGAGGCGCAGATACGCAGTATTTT
TRBV2	-	-	TRBJ1-6	CASRPLGGNSPLHF	TGTGCCAGCAGGCCCCTAGGCGGGAATTCACCCCTCCACTTT
TRBV4-1	-	-	TRBJ1-1	CASSQGTTGVGRGTEAFF	TGCGCCAGCAGCCAAGGGACTACAGGAGTCGGTCGGGGTACTGAAGCTTTCTTT
TRBV28	once	TRBD2	TRBJ2-7	CASSPGTSGTYEQYF	TGTGCCAGCAGTCCCGGGACTAGCGGTACCTACGAGCAGTACTTC
TRBV5-1	-	-	TRBJ2-1	CASSLAGHSYNEQFF	TGCGCCAGCAGCTTGGCAGGGCACTCCTACAATGAGCAGTTCTTC
TRBV4-3	-	-	TRBJ1-4	CASSQDTGPNEKLFF	TGCGCCAGCAGCCAAGATACGGGCCCTAATGAAAAACTGTTTTTT
TRBV6-6	-	-	TRBJ1-3	CASSSTTSSGNTIYF	TGTGCCAGCAGCTCGACAACGAGCTCTGGAAACACCATATATTTT
TRBV30	-	-	TRBJ1-1	CAGRAWSGSRTEAFF	TGTGCCGGACGAGCGTGGTCGGGGAGTCGCACTGAAGCTTTCTTT
TRBV6-9	-	TRBD1	TRBJ1-5	CASSRRDRGINQPQHF	TGTGCCAGCAGTAGAAGGGACAGGGGGATTAATCAGCCCCAGCATTTT
TRBV2	-	TRBD1	TRBJ1-5	CASSPDRVNQPQHF	TGTGCCAGCAGTCCTGACAGGGTCAATCAGCCCCAGCATTTT
TRBV2	-	-	TRBJ2-1	CAIKGEHYNEQFF	TGTGCCATCAAGGGGGAGCACTACAATGAGCAGTTCTTC
TRBV11-2	-	-	TRBJ2-7	CASSLASSRTYEQYF	TGTGCCAGCAGCTTAGCTTCCAGTAGAACCTACGAGCAGTACTTC
TRBV19	-	-	TRBJ1-4	CASSPEGNPNEKLFF	TGTGCCAGTAGTCCCGAGGGGAACCCTAATGAAAAACTGTTTTTT
TRBV9	-	-	TRBJ1-4	CASSVDVSGDLLFF	TGTGCCAGCAGCGTAGATGTGTCGGGGGACTTACTGTTTTTT